This T cell receptor (beta chain) emerged from a study of vaccination and CD4 T cells after COVID-19. Overall study: Convalescent patients gave post-COVID blood a median approximately 100 days post-diagnosis, range 35 to 161. Cellular stimulation was performed using overlapping spike peptides derived from SARS-CoV-2, HCoV-NL63, HCoV-OC43 and HCoV-229E. Study outcomes and limitations: It was found that, in convalescent patients, 304 of 307 vaccine-specific clones were spike mono-reactive.

Cultured CD4+ T-cell DNA underwent Oncomine TCR Beta short-read sequencing. From the PCR reads, TCRdb called clonotypes with MiXCR, one entry per CDR3 protein. The sample lists roughly 8,000 distinct CDR3 sequences; around 49% were seen once. A word on this clonotype: No antigen is known for it.

Treatment: roughly 10-day PBMC culture with coronavirus spike peptide pools or control peptides (ViraFEST assay). First, ViraFEST expanded antigen-specific T cells with peptide pools, and next it sequenced the TCRs. The sequence was obtained from a human donor who had recovered from COVID-19. The sample was CD4+ T cells from blood, cultured in vitro.

CDR3 loop: CASSPQGALQETQYF. The CDR3 bases are TGTGCCAGCTCACCACAGGGGGCCCTACAAGAGACCCAGTACTTC. V is TRBV18 and J is TRBJ2-5; TRBD1 matches at 7 bases. This CDR3 spans 15 amino acids. Germline loops: CDR1 KGHSH, CDR2 LQKENI. With 1 base clipped from V and 2 bases from J, the junction kept 4 bases outside the gene matches.